Below are 12 T cell receptor beta chains sequenced from a single sample in a study of blood T cell repertoires in COVID-19. Data came from immunoSEQ multiplex PCR; TCRdb stores just in-frame clones and leaves some out. This table has under 110,000 clones, approximately 92% appearing once. What was sequenced was peripheral blood. These receptors all stem from a man in his fifties with active COVID-19.

The V call is TRBV18, the J call TRBJ1-1, with D possibly TRBD1 on 5 matching bases. Trimming cost V 4 bases and J 4 bases, with 13 bases left between them. Germline lookup yields CDR1 KGHSH and CDR2 LQKENI. The CDR3 consists of 14 residues. CDR3 in amino acids: CASSLSRGGTEAFF. The DNA for the CDR3 is TGTGCCAGCTCACTCTCCCGGGGGGGCACTGAAGCTTTCTTT.

The J gene is TRBJ2-1, the V gene TRBV27; D is unresolved. The V gene's germline CDR1 is MNHEY and CDR2 SMNVEV (reference sequence). The CDR3 contains 11 residues. The V gene lost 4 bases and the J gene lost 10 bases, with 8 bases spanning the gap. The CDR3 here is CASSSQIEQFF. Written as DNA, the CDR3 is TGTGCCAGCAGTTCCCAGATAGAGCAGTTCTTC.

This chain joins TRBV11-3 and TRBJ2-1, with TRBD2 identical over 7 bases. CDR1 and CDR2 from the germline V gene are SGHNT and YENEEA. This CDR3 is built from 17 residues. V lost 0 bases to trimming and J lost 5 bases; unmatched junction nucleotides: 10. The CDR3 DNA sequence: TGTGCCAGCAGCTTAGAGACGCGGGAGTTATTTCACAATGAGCAGTTCTTC. As protein: CASSLETRELFHNEQFF.

V gene TRBV6-6 combines with J gene TRBJ2-3; 7 bases are shared with TRBD2. Germline values: CDR1 MNHNY, CDR2 SVGAGI (reference sequence). Losses at the gene ends were 2 bases for V and 0 bases for J; bases not matched to a gene: 5. This CDR3 comprises 16 residues. CDR3 DNA sequence: TGTGCCAGCAGTTACCCCAGCGGGAAGAGCACAGATACGCAGTATTTT. This encodes CASSYPSGKSTDTQYF.

The chain combines TRBV27 with TRBJ2-7; TRBD2 matches 9 bases. J gave up 4 bases and V 6 bases, and 4 bases lay outside the gene matches. The germline CDR1 and CDR2 sequences are MNHEY and SMNVEV (reference sequence). This CDR3 is 13 amino acids long. As DNA, the CDR3 is TGTGCCAGCAGGGGACTAGCTTCATACGAGCAGTACTTC. Protein sequence: CASRGLASYEQYF.

V usage is TRBV6-5 and J usage is TRBJ1-1; 7 positions match TRBD1. The V and J ends lost 5 bases and 4 bases, in that order; junction bases with no gene match: 10. The CDR3 sequence is 15 residues long. CDR1 MNHEY and CDR2 SVGAGI come from the germline V gene. The CDR3 is CASSPTTGIGTEAFF. The CDR3 nucleotides read TGTGCCAGCAGTCCGACGACAGGGATAGGCACTGAAGCTTTCTTT.

This rearrangement joins TRBV3-1 (or the pseudogene TRBV3-2) to TRBJ2-7; TRBD2 matches 12 bases. The CDR3 sequence is 19 residues long. Germline V gives CDR1 LGHDT, CDR2 YNNKEL (reference sequence). Unmatched junction bases numbered 17, after V lost 5 bases and J lost 3 bases. In DNA, the CDR3 is TGTGCCAGCAGCTCCCGGGGCCTAGCGGGAGGGCCGACCCACTACGAGCAGTACTTC. Translated, it gives CASSSRGLAGGPTHYEQYF.

The rearrangement joins TRBV28 to TRBJ2-4; 12 nucleotides line up with TRBD2. CDR1 MDHEN and CDR2 SYDVKM come from the germline V gene. The CDR3 sequence is 18 residues long. With V trimmed by 4 bases and J by 5 bases, 12 bases remained unmatched. CDR3 amino acids: CASSWRVELAGGENIQYF. CDR3 coding DNA: TGTGCCAGCAGTTGGCGAGTGGAACTAGCGGGAGGAGAAAACATTCAGTACTTC. Full variable domain (missing parts from reference TRBV28 and TRBJ2-4): DVKVTQSSRYLVKRTGEKVFLECVQDMDHENMFWYRQDPGLGLRLIYFSYDVKMKEKGDIPEGYSVSREKKERFSLILESASTNQTSMYLCASSWRVELAGGENIQYFGAGTRLSVL.

The chain carries TRBV9 and TRBJ2-1; 8 positions match TRBD2. The CDR3 is 14 amino acids. Germline values: CDR1 SGDLS, CDR2 YYNGEE. Losses at the gene ends were 1 base for V and 5 bases for J; bases not matched to a gene: 2. Here the CDR3 reads CASSVHGRDNEQFF. The CDR3 bases are TGTGCCAGCAGCGTACACGGGAGGGACAATGAGCAGTTCTTC.

The V and J genes are TRBV28 and TRBJ1-2; TRBD1 matches 11 bases. This CDR3 contains 18 residues. In germline, CDR1 is MDHEN, CDR2 SYDVKM. Germline trimming cut 3 bases from V and 3 bases from J; bases unmatched to any gene: 12. DNA for the CDR3: TGTGCCAGCAGTTTTGGTCTCTTTCGGACAGGGGGCTACTATGGCTACACCTTC. Translating gives CASSFGLFRTGGYYGYTF.

V usage is TRBV2 and J usage is TRBJ2-1; 9 nucleotides line up with TRBD2. CDR1 SNHLY and CDR2 FYNNEI come from the germline V gene. The CDR3 contains 15 residues. Unmatched junction bases numbered 6, after V lost 4 bases and J lost 5 bases. The CDR3 nucleotides read TGTGCCAGCAGTGCGGCGGGAGGGCAAAACAATGAGCAGTTCTTC. This translates into CASSAAGGQNNEQFF.

The chain employs TRBV10-3 and TRBJ1-1, with a weak D call TRBD1 (6 bases). Germline V gives CDR1 ENHRY, CDR2 SYGVKD. This CDR3 contains 15 residues. The V end was cut by 3 bases, the J end by 4 bases, with 15 bases between. CDR3 sequence reads: CAISDLGQGGTEAFF. The DNA of the CDR3 is TGTGCCATCAGTGACTTAGGGCAAGGGGGCACTGAAGCTTTCTTT.